This T cell receptor beta chain was sequenced in a study of CD8 T cells in ankylosing spondylitis. This clonotype was seen ten or more times. The antigen remains unidentified. The germline V and J ends were trimmed by 6 bases and 4 bases, with 19 bases remaining between them. The CDR3 extends over 15 amino acids. Study-wide findings and caveats: Clones linked to disease were reported to show significant enrichment in matched ankylosing spondylitis synovial fluid. Reactive arthritis synovial fluid and blood previously showed some of these motif variants. For ankylosing spondylitis blood, a TCR beta motif of about eight highly homologous variants appeared characteristic.

Scientists made TCR beta libraries using quantitative 5'-RACE with molecular barcodes. TCRdb used MiXCR to reprocess the 5' RACE reads, holding one entry per CDR3 protein. The table records hundreds of thousands of distinct CDR3 sequences, around 18% of them present only once. The chain recombines TRBV12-3 or TRBV12-4 with TRBJ2-7, with a weak D call TRBD2 (7 bases). The sequenced sample consisted of blood, either unsorted or a sorted T cell fraction (not recorded which). The sequence was collected from a male donor with ankylosing spondylitis. CDR3 residues: CASSSTGRGFYEQYF. The CDR3 coding sequence is TGTGCCAGCAGCTCAACAGGGAGGGGGTTTTACGAGCAGTACTTC.